A single sample is the source of the 9 T cell receptor beta chains below, sequenced in a study of breast tumors, draining lymph nodes, adjacent tissues. Samples came from axillary lymph nodes draining the breast cancer. In TCRdb, the multiplex PCR reads were re-called with MiXCR into one record per CDR3 protein. This sample has about 270,000 distinct CDR3 sequences, with 30% found just once. Sequencing was done on a sample of axillary lymph node tissue. These receptors all come from a female donor with breast cancer. Some clones in this sample may be carry-over from other donors' samples.

The table lists this clonotype with many counts. The chain combines TRBV19 with TRBJ1-5; 7 bases agree with TRBD1. V lost 10 bases and J lost 6; bases outside the gene matches: 9. CDR1 and CDR2 from the germline V gene are LNHDA and SQIVND (reference sequence). The CDR3 has 13 residues. CDR3 sequence reads: CATGTVTAQPQHF. The CDR3 DNA follows: TGTGCCACGGGGACAGTGACGGCTCAGCCCCAGCATTTT. Together with reference TRBV19 and TRBJ1-5, the CDR3 gives the full variable domain: DGGITQSPKYLFRKEGQNVTLSCEQNLNHDAMYWYRQDPGQGLRLIYYSQIVNDFQKGDIAEGYSVSREKKESFPLTVTSAQKNPTAFYLCATGTVTAQPQHFGDGTRLSIL.

Concerning this clonotype: A read error may be the cause here, since a much bigger clone is one base away. The chain carries TRBV2 and TRBJ1-1, with D perhaps matching TRBD1 (5 bases). CDR3 length: 14 amino acids. Germline V gene data show CDR1 as SNHLY and CDR2 as FYNNEI. CDR3 sequence reads: CAGSGRGMNTEAFF. In DNA form, the CDR3 reads TGTGCCGGCAGTGGAAGGGGCATGAACACTGAAGCTTTCTTT.

This clonotype was observed many times. CDR3 region: CASSLQTGEYEKLFF. In DNA form, the CDR3 reads TGTGCCAGCAGCCTGCAGACAGGGGAGTATGAAAAACTGTTTTTT. The chain has TRBV9 and TRBJ1-4; 8 bases are a match to TRBD1. CDR3 length equals 15 residues. Germline loops: CDR1 SGDLS, CDR2 YYNGEE. V trimming: 4 bases; J trimming: 6 bases; junction bases outside the gene matches: 8.

Regarding this clonotype: A clone one base away is much larger, so this may be a read error. This chain uses TRBV5-6 with TRBJ1-4; D is possibly TRBD1 (5 bases). Germline V gives CDR1 SGHDT, CDR2 YYEEEE. The CDR3 is 16 amino acids. This CDR3 reads CASSLGSTGGNEELFF. CDR3 bases: TGTGCCAGCAGCTTGGGCTCGACCGGGGGAAATGAAGAACTGTTTTTT.

This clonotype was counted ten times or more. The rearrangement joins TRBV7-9 to TRBJ2-7, with a possible D match to TRBD2 (6 bases). CDR1 and CDR2 from the germline V gene are SEHNR and FQNEAQ (reference sequence). The germline V and J ends were trimmed by 6 bases and 5 bases, with 17 bases remaining between them. CDR3 length equals 14 residues. The chain's CDR3 is CASRQPGAAHEQYF. Written as DNA, the CDR3 is TGTGCCAGCAGACAGCCGGGAGCCGCCCACGAGCAGTACTTC. The full variable domain, rest sourced from reference TRBV7-9 and TRBJ2-7, is DTGVSQNPRHKITKRGQNVTFRCDPISEHNRLYWYRQTLGQGPEFLTYFQNEAQLEKSRLLSDRFSAERPKGSFSTLEIQRTEQGDSAMYLCASRQPGAAHEQYFGPGTRLTVT.

This clonotype showed up many times. V is TRBV20-1 and J is TRBJ2-2, with 7 bases lining up with TRBD2. The length of the CDR3 is 15 residues. V lost 0 bases to trimming and J lost 2 bases; unmatched junction nucleotides: 3. The germline V gene encodes CDR1 DFQATT and CDR2 SNEGSKA (reference sequence). The CDR3 coding sequence is TGCAGTGCTAGAGACGGCGGGAGAAACACCGGGGAGCTGTTTTTT. Amino acids: CSARDGGRNTGELFF.

A word on this clonotype: Possible read error: a much larger clone is one base away. Here the CDR3 reads CASSQVQGNYEHYF. The CDR3 region has the DNA TGCGCCAGCAGCCAAGTTCAGGGAAACTACGAGCACTACTTC. The V call is TRBV4-3, the J call TRBJ2-7; weak D call: TRBD1 (5 bases). CDR1 LGHNA and CDR2 YSLEER come from the germline V gene. This CDR3 has 14 residues.

The chain combines TRBV25-1 with TRBJ1-1, with no clear D. CDR3 length: 15 residues. The V gene's germline CDR1 is MGHDK and CDR2 SYGVNS. The germline V and J ends were trimmed by 7 bases and 0 bases, with 15 bases remaining between them. The DNA of the CDR3 is TGTGCCAGCATCAATTCGGGCATCTTGAACACTGAAGCTTTCTTT. This codes for CASINSGILNTEAFF.

This clonotype was found once. At one end the junction does not follow the germline gene, possibly because of a read error. The genes are TRBV6-2 or TRBV6-3 and TRBJ2-1; TRBD2 agrees at 7 bases. Germline loops: CDR1 MNHEY, CDR2 SVGEGT. The length of the CDR3 is 12 residues. The CDR3 region is CASSLTSNGQFF. The CDR3 DNA reads as TGTGCCAGCAGTTTGACTAGCAATGGGCAGTTCTTC.